This T cell receptor beta chain was found in a study of T-cell reconstitution after alpha-beta-depleted transplantation in children. This clonotype has ten or more counts. Preparation of the TCRbeta library was carried out with unique molecular identifiers. TCRdb processed the PCR reads anew with MiXCR; each CDR3 protein has one entry. In the table there are more than 90,000 distinct CDR3 sequences, roughly 8.4% of which are singletons. Sequenced material: PBMCs from the stem cell graft donor, taken from the stem cell graft. The TCR was taken from a human donor who donated a stem cell graft to a child with congenital amegakaryocytic thrombocytopenia.

The CDR3 here is CASSLVQAGGSPYNEQFF. CDR3 bases: TGCGCCAGCAGCTTGGTTCAGGCGGGGGGGAGCCCCTACAATGAGCAGTTCTTC. The chain links TRBV5-1 to TRBJ2-1; 9 bases line up with TRBD2. The germline CDR1 and CDR2 sequences are SGHRS and YFSETQ. The CDR3 is 18 amino acids. The ends lost 0 bases at V and 2 bases at J; junction bases unmatched: 9.